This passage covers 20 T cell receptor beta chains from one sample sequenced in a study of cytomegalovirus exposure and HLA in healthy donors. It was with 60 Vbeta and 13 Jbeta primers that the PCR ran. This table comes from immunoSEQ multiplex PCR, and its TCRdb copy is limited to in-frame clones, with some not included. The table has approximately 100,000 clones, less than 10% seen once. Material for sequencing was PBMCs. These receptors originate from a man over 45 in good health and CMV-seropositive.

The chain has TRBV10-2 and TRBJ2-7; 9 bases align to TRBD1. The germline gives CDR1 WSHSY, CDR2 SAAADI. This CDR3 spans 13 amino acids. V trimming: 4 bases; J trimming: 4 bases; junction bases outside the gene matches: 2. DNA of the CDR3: TGCGCCAGCAGTGCGGACAGGGGTTACGAGCAGTACTTC. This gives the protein CASSADRGYEQYF.

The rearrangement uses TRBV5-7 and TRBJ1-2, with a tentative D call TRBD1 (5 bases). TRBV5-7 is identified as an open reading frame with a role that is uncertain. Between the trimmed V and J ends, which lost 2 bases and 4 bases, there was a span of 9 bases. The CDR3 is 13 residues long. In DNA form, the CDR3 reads TGTGCCAGCAGCTTCAGGGATGGCTATGGCTACACCTTC. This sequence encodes CASSFRDGYGYTF.

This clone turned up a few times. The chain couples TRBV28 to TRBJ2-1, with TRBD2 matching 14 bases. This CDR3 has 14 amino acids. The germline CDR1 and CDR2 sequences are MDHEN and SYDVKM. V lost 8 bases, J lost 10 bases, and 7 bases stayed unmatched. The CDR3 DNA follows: TGTGCCAGCGAGACTAGCGGGAGGGCCAGGGAGCAGTTCTTC. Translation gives CASETSGRAREQFF.

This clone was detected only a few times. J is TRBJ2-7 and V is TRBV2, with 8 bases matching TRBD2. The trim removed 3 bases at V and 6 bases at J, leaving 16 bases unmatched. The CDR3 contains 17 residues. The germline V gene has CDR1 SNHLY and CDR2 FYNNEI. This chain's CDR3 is CASSEEGLRAGVSEQYF. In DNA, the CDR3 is TGTGCCAGCAGTGAGGAGGGGCTTAGAGCGGGAGTCTCCGAGCAGTACTTC.

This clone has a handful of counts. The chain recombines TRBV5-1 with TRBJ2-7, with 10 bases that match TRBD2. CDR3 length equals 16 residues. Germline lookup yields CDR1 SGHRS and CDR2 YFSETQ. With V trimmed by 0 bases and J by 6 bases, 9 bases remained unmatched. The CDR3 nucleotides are TGCGCCAGCAGCTTGGGGTCCAGCGGGAGGGCGCGCGAGCAGTACGTC. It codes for CASSLGSSGRAREQYV.

CDR3: CASSYGGQGSGYTF. CDR3 bases: TGTGCCAGCAGTTACGGGGGACAGGGGTCTGGCTACACCTTC. The chain links TRBV6-5 to TRBJ1-2; the match to TRBD1 covers 10 bases. This CDR3 contains 14 residues. Germline V gene lookup returns CDR1 MNHEY and CDR2 SVGAGI. V lost 2 bases and J lost 7; bases outside the gene matches: 4.

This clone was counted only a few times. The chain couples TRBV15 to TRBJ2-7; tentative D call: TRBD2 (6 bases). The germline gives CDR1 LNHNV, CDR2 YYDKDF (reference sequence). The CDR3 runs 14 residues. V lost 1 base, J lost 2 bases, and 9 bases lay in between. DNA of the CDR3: TGTGCCACCAGCAGAGGGGGACTTGCCTACGAGCAGTACTTC. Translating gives CATSRGGLAYEQYF.

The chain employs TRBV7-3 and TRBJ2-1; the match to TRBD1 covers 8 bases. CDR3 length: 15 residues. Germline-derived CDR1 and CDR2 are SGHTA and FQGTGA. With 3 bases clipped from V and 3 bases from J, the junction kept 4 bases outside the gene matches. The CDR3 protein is CASSFDRGLYNEQFF. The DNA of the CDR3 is TGTGCCAGCAGCTTCGACAGGGGACTCTACAATGAGCAGTTCTTC.

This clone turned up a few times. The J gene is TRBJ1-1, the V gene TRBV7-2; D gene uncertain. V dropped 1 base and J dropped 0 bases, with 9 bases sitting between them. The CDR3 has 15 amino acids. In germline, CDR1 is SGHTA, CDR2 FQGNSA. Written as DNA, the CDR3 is TGTGCCAGCAGCTTAGTGGCGGGGATGAACACTGAAGCTTTCTTT. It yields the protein CASSLVAGMNTEAFF.

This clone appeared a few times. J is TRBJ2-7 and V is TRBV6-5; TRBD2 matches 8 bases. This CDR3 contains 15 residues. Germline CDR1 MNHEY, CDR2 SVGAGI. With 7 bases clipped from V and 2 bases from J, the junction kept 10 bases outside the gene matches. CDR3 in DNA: TGTGCCAGCACTGGAGGGTCTAGCGGGCCCTACGAGCAGTACTTC. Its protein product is CASTGGSSGPYEQYF.

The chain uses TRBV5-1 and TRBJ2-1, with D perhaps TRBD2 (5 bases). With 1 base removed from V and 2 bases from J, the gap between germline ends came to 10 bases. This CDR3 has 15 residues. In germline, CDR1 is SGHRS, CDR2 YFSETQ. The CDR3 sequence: CASSLLPGTYNEQFF. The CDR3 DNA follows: TGCGCCAGCAGCTTGCTTCCCGGGACCTACAATGAGCAGTTCTTC.

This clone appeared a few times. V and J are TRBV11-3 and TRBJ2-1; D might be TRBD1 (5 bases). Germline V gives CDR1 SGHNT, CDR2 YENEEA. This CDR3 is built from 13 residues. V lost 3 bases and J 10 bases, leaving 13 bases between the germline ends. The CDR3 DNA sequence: TGTGCCAGCAGCTTGACGGCCTCAGGGGAGCAGTTCTTC. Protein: CASSLTASGEQFF.

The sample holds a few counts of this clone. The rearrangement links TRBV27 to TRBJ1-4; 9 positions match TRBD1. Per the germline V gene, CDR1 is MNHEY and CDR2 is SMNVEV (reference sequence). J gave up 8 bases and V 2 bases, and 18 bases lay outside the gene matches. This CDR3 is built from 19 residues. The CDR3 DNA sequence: TGTGCCAGCAGTTTAAGGACCACAGGGGGCGCCGGGCCCAAAGAAAAACTGTTTTTT. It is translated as CASSLRTTGGAGPKEKLFF.

The CDR3 DNA reads as TGTGCCAGCAGCTTAGCGGGGTGGGAGGCCCAGTACTTC. Encoded protein: CASSLAGWEAQYF. This chain joins TRBV7-3 and TRBJ2-5; TRBD2 might be the D (6 bases). The V and J ends lost 2 bases and 9 bases respectively, with 13 bases between them. The CDR3 runs 13 residues. Germline V gene sequence: CDR1 SGHTA, CDR2 FQGTGA.

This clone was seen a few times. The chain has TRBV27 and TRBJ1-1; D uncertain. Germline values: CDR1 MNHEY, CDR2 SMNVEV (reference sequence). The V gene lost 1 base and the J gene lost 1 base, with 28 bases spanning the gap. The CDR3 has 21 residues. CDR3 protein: CASSLWPSEIFEGKKNTEAFF. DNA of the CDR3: TGTGCCAGCAGTTTATGGCCGAGTGAAATTTTCGAGGGAAAAAAGAACACTGAAGCTTTCTTT.

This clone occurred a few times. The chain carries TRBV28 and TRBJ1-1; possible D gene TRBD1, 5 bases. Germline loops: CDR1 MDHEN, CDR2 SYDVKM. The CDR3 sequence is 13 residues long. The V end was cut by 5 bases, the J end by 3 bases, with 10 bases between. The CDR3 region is CASSEGRYTEAFF. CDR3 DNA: TGTGCCAGCAGTGAGGGGAGGTACACTGAAGCTTTCTTT.

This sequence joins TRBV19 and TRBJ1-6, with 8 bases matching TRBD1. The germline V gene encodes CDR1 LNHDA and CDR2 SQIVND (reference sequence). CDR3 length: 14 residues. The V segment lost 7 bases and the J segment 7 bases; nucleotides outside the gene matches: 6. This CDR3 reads CASTTTGGNSPLHF. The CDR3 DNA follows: TGTGCCAGTACTACAACAGGGGGGAATTCACCCCTCCACTTT.

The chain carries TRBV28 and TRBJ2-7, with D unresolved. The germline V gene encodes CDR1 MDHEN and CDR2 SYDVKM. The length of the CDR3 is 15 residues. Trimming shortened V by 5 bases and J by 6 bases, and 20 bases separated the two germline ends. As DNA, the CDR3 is TGTGCCAGCAGTCCCCCGGTCTACGCATTTGGCGAGCAGTACTTC. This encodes CASSPPVYAFGEQYF. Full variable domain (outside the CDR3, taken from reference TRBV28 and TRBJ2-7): DVKVTQSSRYLVKRTGEKVFLECVQDMDHENMFWYRQDPGLGLRLIYFSYDVKMKEKGDIPEGYSVSREKKERFSLILESASTNQTSMYLCASSPPVYAFGEQYFGPGTRLTVT.

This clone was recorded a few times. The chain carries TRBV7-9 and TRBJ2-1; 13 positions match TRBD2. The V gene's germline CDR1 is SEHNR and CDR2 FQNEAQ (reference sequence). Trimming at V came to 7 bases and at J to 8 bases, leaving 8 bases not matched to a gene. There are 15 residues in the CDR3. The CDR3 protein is CASTSGLAGDHEQFF. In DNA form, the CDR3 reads TGTGCCAGCACCTCCGGACTAGCGGGAGACCATGAGCAGTTCTTC.

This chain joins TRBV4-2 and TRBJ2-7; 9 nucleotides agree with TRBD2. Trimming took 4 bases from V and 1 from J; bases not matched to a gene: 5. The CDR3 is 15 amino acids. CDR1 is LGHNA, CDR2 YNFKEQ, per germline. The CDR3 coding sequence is TGTGCCAGCAGCCCCTCAGCGGGAGGATCCTACGAGCAGTACTTC. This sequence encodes CASSPSAGGSYEQYF.